This T cell receptor beta chain was found in a study of technical replicates of blood from several donors. V shed 5 bases and J 5 bases; nucleotides not matched to a gene: 11. The CDR3 covers 16 residues. The germline V gene has CDR1 MNHEY and CDR2 SMNVEV (reference sequence). Assay: immunoSEQ multiplex PCR; the TCRdb copy retains only in-frame clones and omits some. The data hold tens of thousands of clones, with approximately 94% observed a single time. This TCR was sampled from a human donor in good health. Sequenced input: T cells isolated from PBMCs. J is TRBJ2-2 and V is TRBV27, with TRBD2 matching 7 bases. The CDR3 nucleotides are TGTGCCAGCAGTCCCGGAGTAGCGGGTTTGACCGGGGAGCTGTTTTTT. This translates into CASSPGVAGLTGELFF.